The T cell receptor beta chain described here comes from a study of T cells after posttransplantation cyclophosphamide (dated by TCRdb to 2016 to 2017). Looking at the study overall: The study tracked T cell repertoire reconstitution by TRB sequencing after myeloablative bone marrow transplantation using posttransplantation cyclophosphamide as GVHD prophylaxis. Public TRB sequences were compared against a database of over 3,000 sequences linked to responses to pathogens, tumor antigens, self-antigens and alloantigens. Because TRA and TRB clonality were tightly correlated in roughly 10 samples, subsequent TCR analyses were focused on TRB only. TRB sequencing was performed on blood from all 35 or so PTCy patients with 1-year posttransplant specimens. Samples from 35 PTCy-treated patients, along with samples from some 16 of their related bone marrow donors, underwent antigen receptor sequencing. TRB sequencing was also done on up to 3 additional blood samples from 2 to 5.2 years after transplant in 3 patients, and on pretransplant blood from several patients.

Counted from cysteine to phenylalanine, this CDR3 has 14 amino acids. Of all the DNA, just the CDR3 is kept, 42 bases in frame from base 1. Here V drops 7 bases and J drops 3 bases, and the junction holds 9 bases not matched to any gene. This clone was counted at least ten times. This clone's antigen is unknown. No qualities accompany the bases; no much larger clone lies one base away. The label giving this sample's treatment or condition can be read as: high-dose cyclophosphamide on days +3 and +4 as single-agent GVHD prophylaxis. For conditioning, the PTCy patients got busulfan and fludarabine, then a related or unrelated marrow graft, followed by cyclophosphamide on days +3 and +4. PTCy-treated patients came from a prospective multi-institutional clinical trial. Peripheral blood and bone marrow mononuclear cells were isolated by Ficoll-Hypaque density centrifugation and were cryopreserved. General study outcomes and caveats: Across the roughly 40 patients, TRB clonality was highly associated with recipient CMV seropositivity and CMV reactivation, and diversity with PTCy was similar to that in the CNI/methotrexate controls. Donor-recipient similarity was low at 1-2 months but increased during the first year, and donor CD8+ memory clones often dominated later blood repertoires. The TRB repertoires of T cells infiltrating skin or the GI tract showed only limited overlap with the TRB repertoires found in blood.

Genomic DNA was the input for TRB sequencing, which was run either with the immunoSEQ assay at survey resolution or with the hsTCRB kit. The source study handled its data this way. The immunoSEQ software handled initial read processing, and the LymphoSeq R package was used for repertoire analyses. Clonality was computed as 1 minus normalized Shannon entropy, and a Gini coefficient was also calculated for each TRB dataset. To infer phenotypes in unsorted samples, TRB sequences from sorted subsets of the recipient or donor were mapped onto unsorted samples from the same recipient. TCRdb retrieved this table from immuneACCESS and kept in-frame rearrangements only. Not all clones are present; in checked studies, unresolved V genes account for under half, and no reason is known for the remainder. V, J and clone size are those of that table, while D and trimming were read from the DNA. There are about 27,000 clones in this sample, and none of them is a singleton. The ten largest clones add up to 1.5% to 2% of the sample.

The V and J segments used are TRBV6-7 and TRBJ2-7, and 7 junction bases match TRBD2. TRBV6-7 is an open reading frame, and its role is uncertain. Sequenced here: PBMCs, sampled after allogeneic stem cell transplant with posttransplant cyclophosphamide. The TCR was taken from a male patient younger than 30 who received an allogeneic stem cell transplant from a related donor, was CMV-positive, and had no GVHD. After a transplant, some of the T cells may come from the graft donor. CDR3 protein: CASTPRRGSYEQYF. The nucleotides are TGTGCCAGCACCCCCCGGCGGGGGAGCTACGAGCAGTACTTC.